The next 28 T cell receptor beta chains were all read from a single sample in a study of cytomegalovirus exposure and HLA in healthy donors. Primers for the PCR totalled 60 Vbeta and 13 Jbeta. Using immunoSEQ multiplex PCR, the repertoire was profiled, and TCRdb retains in-frame clones only, with some absent. This table has roughly 100,000 clones, 77% appearing once. The material sequenced was PBMCs. The receptors were gathered from a female donor in good health and CMV-seronegative.

The J gene is TRBJ1-2, the V gene TRBV29-1; the D gene is possibly TRBD1 (6 bases). The CDR3 loop spans 12 amino acids. CDR1 is SQVTM and CDR2 is ANQGSEA in the germline V gene. V was shortened by 6 bases and J by 7 bases, with 15 bases between the two germline ends. The CDR3 sequence: CSVDRSRVGYTF. CDR3 in DNA: TGCAGCGTCGACAGGTCAAGGGTTGGCTACACCTTC.

Note on this clone: One end of the junction fails to match germline, which may point to a read error. V gene TRBV7-9 combines with J gene TRBJ2-2, with unresolved D. Germline loops: CDR1 SEHNR, CDR2 FQNEAQ (reference sequence). The CDR3 extends over 12 amino acids. CDR3 in amino acids: CASSHNTRELFF. CDR3 nucleotide sequence: TGTGCCAGCAGTCATAACACCAGGGAGCTGTTTTTT.

This chain joins TRBV7-2 and TRBJ1-3; 10 bases agree with TRBD1. The CDR3 sequence is 16 residues long. J lost 2 bases, V lost 1 base, and 2 bases had no gene match. Germline CDR1 SGHTA, CDR2 FQGNSA. CDR3 sequence (DNA): TGTGCCAGCAGCTTAGGACAGGGGGCGGCTGGAAACACCATATATTTT. Residues: CASSLGQGAAGNTIYF.

The J gene is TRBJ2-1, the V gene TRBV5-4, with 8 bases that match TRBD2. The CDR3 length is 16 residues. From germline, CDR1 is SGHNT and CDR2 YYREEE (reference sequence). V was clipped by 3 bases and J by 7 bases; unmatched bases: 12. The CDR3 bases are TGTGCCAGCAGCTCGGGACCGAGCGGGGGAAATAATGAGCAGTTCTTC. Its translation: CASSSGPSGGNNEQFF.

The chain is built from TRBV15 and TRBJ2-7; D is unresolved. Germline V CDR1 and CDR2: LNHNV, YYDKDF (reference sequence). CDR3 length equals 12 residues. The V end was cut by 4 bases, the J end by 6 bases, with 10 bases between. CDR3 amino acids: CATSKSLREQYF. For the CDR3, the DNA is TGTGCCACCAGCAAGAGCTTACGCGAGCAGTACTTC.

V is TRBV11-2 and J is TRBJ2-1, with TRBD2 identical over 11 bases. Germline loops: CDR1 SGHAT, CDR2 FQNNGV. The CDR3 runs to 17 residues. Trimming cost V 2 bases and J 3 bases; bases outside gene matches: 6. CDR3 protein: CASSLSLAGGLYNEQFF. The CDR3 coding sequence is TGTGCCAGCAGCTTATCCTTAGCGGGGGGGCTCTACAATGAGCAGTTCTTC.

J is TRBJ1-2 and V is TRBV5-1; possibly TRBD1 for D (5 bases). The germline gives CDR1 SGHRS, CDR2 YFSETQ. The ends were cut back, 6 bases at V and 7 bases at J, with 13 bases in the middle. The CDR3 length is 12 residues. The CDR3 protein is CASTFGQGGYTF. The CDR3 DNA reads as TGCGCCAGCACGTTCGGGCAGGGTGGCTACACCTTC.

This chain uses TRBV7-3 with TRBJ2-1, with 9 bases identical to TRBD1. The V segment lost 5 bases and the J segment 7 bases; nucleotides outside the gene matches: 9. The CDR3 contains 15 residues. Germline V gene data show CDR1 as SGHTA and CDR2 as FQGTGA. CDR3 sequence reads: CASSQDRGGWNEQFF. As DNA, the CDR3 is TGTGCCAGCAGCCAAGACAGGGGGGGTTGGAATGAGCAGTTCTTC.

V gene TRBV5-5 combines with J gene TRBJ1-5, with TRBD1 matching over 7 bases. Germline V gene lookup returns CDR1 SGHKS and CDR2 YYEKEE (reference sequence). Trimming at V came to 5 bases and at J to 4 bases, leaving 9 bases not matched to a gene. The CDR3 spans 15 residues. The CDR3 here is CASSIGQAKNQPQHF. CDR3 nucleotide sequence: TGTGCCAGCAGTATCGGACAGGCAAAAAATCAGCCCCAGCATTTT.

This clone was recorded once. V usage is TRBV9 and J usage is TRBJ2-1, with 9 bases fitting TRBD2. Looked up from germline, CDR1 is SGDLS and CDR2 is YYNGEE. The length of the CDR3 is 13 residues. The J segment lost 10 bases and the V segment lost 1 base, leaving 3 bases of the junction unmatched. In nucleotides, the CDR3 is TGTGCCAGCAGCGTACTAGCGGGGCAAGAGCAGTTCTTC. As protein: CASSVLAGQEQFF.

The chain recombines TRBV27 with TRBJ1-2, with TRBD1 identical over 10 bases. Germline V gene sequence: CDR1 MNHEY, CDR2 SMNVEV (reference sequence). The CDR3 length is 13 residues. Trimming took 6 bases from V and 7 from J; bases not matched to a gene: 5. CDR3 sequence (DNA): TGTGCCAGCAGGACAGGGGGCAGGGGTGGCTACACCTTC. It is translated as CASRTGGRGGYTF.

The chain has TRBV9 and TRBJ1-1; 7 positions match TRBD1. Per the germline V gene, CDR1 is SGDLS and CDR2 is YYNGEE. This CDR3 contains 15 residues. V trimming: 0 bases; J trimming: 1 base; junction bases outside the gene matches: 3. The CDR3: CASSVDPGGNTEAFF. The CDR3 DNA sequence: TGTGCCAGCAGCGTAGACCCAGGGGGGAACACTGAAGCTTTCTTT.

The chain joins TRBV11-1 to TRBJ2-7, with a weak D call TRBD2 (6 bases). CDR1 and CDR2 (germline): SGHAT, FQDESV (reference sequence). This CDR3 region has 14 residues. Trimming stripped 0 bases from V and 0 bases from J, with 6 bases between. The CDR3 here is CASSLAGGSYEQYF. The CDR3 DNA sequence: TGTGCCAGCAGCTTAGCGGGGGGCTCCTACGAGCAGTACTTC.

A word on this clone: Within the sample, other DNA sequences also encode this same CDR3. This chain links TRBV6-6 with TRBJ2-7, with D maybe TRBD1 (5 bases). This CDR3 is built from 13 residues. Trimming took 2 bases from V and 2 from J, leaving 7 bases between them. The germline CDR1 and CDR2 sequences are MNHNY and SVGAGI (reference sequence). CDR3 sequence reads: CASSYDSPYEQYF. The CDR3 DNA sequence: TGTGCCAGCAGTTACGACAGCCCCTACGAGCAGTACTTC.

The chain has TRBV7-9 and TRBJ2-7; D remains unclear. The germline V gene has CDR1 SEHNR and CDR2 FQNEAQ (reference sequence). V dropped 1 base and J dropped 6 bases, with 10 bases sitting between them. The CDR3 has 13 amino acids. This chain's CDR3 is CASSLGSVAEQYF. The CDR3 DNA reads as TGTGCCAGCAGCTTAGGATCAGTGGCCGAGCAGTACTTC.

This rearrangement joins TRBV5-4 to TRBJ1-1; D gene unclear. This CDR3 is built from 13 residues. CDR1 is SGHNT, CDR2 YYREEE, per germline (reference sequence). The V and J ends lost 1 base and 4 bases respectively, with 8 bases between them. The CDR3 coding sequence is TGTGCCAGCAGCTTGCCGGAGGGCACTGAAGCTTTCTTT. The encoded protein is CASSLPEGTEAFF.

The rearrangement uses TRBV7-2 and TRBJ1-3; TRBD1 aligns across 11 bases. J was trimmed by 4 bases and V by 5 bases; bases with no gene match: 16. CDR3 length: 19 residues. CDR1 and CDR2 from the germline V gene are SGHTA and FQGNSA. The CDR3 protein is CASSLGTGGGVWLGNTIYF. The CDR3 nucleotides read TGTGCCAGCAGCCTTGGGACAGGGGGAGGAGTGTGGTTGGGAAACACCATATATTTT.

This chain links TRBV7-9 with TRBJ2-7; TRBD1 matches 7 bases. Looked up from germline, CDR1 is SEHNR and CDR2 is FQNEAQ (reference sequence). Trimming cost V 4 bases and J 2 bases; bases outside gene matches: 5. The length of the CDR3 is 14 residues. CDR3 loop: CASSSGQVAYEQYF. CDR3 nucleotides: TGTGCCAGCAGCTCCGGACAGGTCGCCTACGAGCAGTACTTC.

V is TRBV7-9 and J is TRBJ2-7, with 7 bases that match TRBD1. CDR3 length: 17 residues. The J segment lost 1 base and the V segment lost 6 bases, leaving 15 bases of the junction unmatched. CDR1 and CDR2 (germline): SEHNR, FQNEAQ (reference sequence). The CDR3 coding sequence is TGTGCCAGCAGTCGCTATATCGACAGGGCCGCATCCTACGAGCAGTACTTC. This sequence encodes CASSRYIDRAASYEQYF.

The J gene is TRBJ2-7, the V gene TRBV28, with D maybe TRBD2 (5 bases). CDR1 MDHEN and CDR2 SYDVKM come from the germline V gene. V was pared by 2 bases and J by 3 bases, with 17 bases between. The length of the CDR3 is 16 residues. The chain's CDR3 is CASSLSRGSSLYEQYF. Here the CDR3 DNA reads TGTGCCAGCAGTTTAAGTCGAGGGTCTTCTCTCTACGAGCAGTACTTC.

The J gene is TRBJ2-3, the V gene TRBV5-1; D not resolved. Per the germline V gene, CDR1 is SGHRS and CDR2 is YFSETQ. The V gene lost 5 bases and the J gene lost 0 bases, with 16 bases spanning the gap. The CDR3 has 16 residues. The CDR3 spells CASSPAPIASTDTQYF. The CDR3 DNA sequence: TGCGCCAGCAGTCCCGCTCCTATCGCTAGCACAGATACGCAGTATTTT. The entire variable domain, with the rest obtained from reference TRBV5-1 and TRBJ2-3, is as follows: KAGVTQTPRYLIKTRGQQVTLSCSPISGHRSVSWYQQTPGQGLQFLFEYFSETQRNKGNFPGRFSGRQFSNSRSEMNVSTLELGDSALYLCASSPAPIASTDTQYFGPGTRLTVL.

J is TRBJ1-4 and V is TRBV2; possible D gene TRBD1, 6 bases. The V end was cut by 2 bases, the J end by 8 bases, with 6 bases between. The CDR3 runs 12 residues. Germline lookup yields CDR1 SNHLY and CDR2 FYNNEI. CDR3 DNA: TGTGCCAGCAGTGAACAGGGGGAAAAACTGTTTTTT. It translates to CASSEQGEKLFF.

The V and J genes are TRBV30 and TRBJ1-3; TRBD1 matches at 8 bases. Germline assignment: CDR1 GTSNPN and CDR2 SVGIG (reference sequence). V trimming: 0 bases; J trimming: 2 bases; junction bases outside the gene matches: 3. The CDR3 runs 15 residues. The CDR3 reads CAWSVDRVAGNTIYF. The CDR3 DNA sequence: TGTGCCTGGAGTGTGGACAGGGTGGCTGGAAACACCATATATTTT.

Points on this clone: At one boundary the junction diverges from the germline segment, which might be a read error. The chain links TRBV7-9 to TRBJ2-7; D possibly corresponds to TRBD2 (7 bases). Germline-derived CDR1 and CDR2 are SEHNR and FQNEAQ (reference sequence). The CDR3 has 14 residues. CDR3 nucleotide sequence: TGTTCCAGCAGCTTAAGGGGGGGTACGAGCGAGCAGTACTTC. The encoded protein is CSSSLRGGTSEQYF.

This clone was seen a handful of times. The V and J genes are TRBV7-9 and TRBJ2-1; TRBD2 agrees at 8 bases. Trimming cost V 5 bases and J 3 bases; bases outside gene matches: 6. The CDR3 consists of 15 residues. Germline CDR1 is SEHNR and CDR2 is FQNEAQ (reference sequence). The CDR3, as DNA: TGTGCCAGCAGCCAGGGACTAGGAGGCTACAATGAGCAGTTCTTC. It translates to CASSQGLGGYNEQFF.

This chain uses TRBV30 with TRBJ1-2; D remains ambiguous. From germline, CDR1 is GTSNPN and CDR2 SVGIG (reference sequence). The CDR3 covers 10 residues. Trimming removed 7 bases from V and 8 bases from J, with 11 bases in between. CDR3 bases: TGTGCCTTCGGGGAAGGAGGCTACACCTTC. It specifies CAFGEGGYTF.

J is TRBJ2-7 and V is TRBV7-2; tentative D call: TRBD1 (5 bases). The V gene's germline CDR1 is SGHTA and CDR2 FQGNSA. The CDR3 totals 12 residues. V was cut by 5 bases and J by 4 bases, with 9 bases left in between. CDR3 sequence (DNA): TGTGCCAGCAGCCTCCAGGGTTACGAGCAGTACTTC. Translating gives CASSLQGYEQYF.

V gene TRBV5-1 combines with J gene TRBJ1-1, with a weak D call TRBD1 (5 bases). This CDR3 is built from 14 residues. V lost 0 bases, J lost 1 base, and 7 bases lay in between. The germline gives CDR1 SGHRS, CDR2 YFSETQ. This chain's CDR3 is CASSLEGRNTEAFF. The DNA of the CDR3 is TGCGCCAGCAGCTTGGAGGGGCGGAACACTGAAGCTTTCTTT.